This TCR beta chain originates from a study of cytomegalovirus exposure and HLA in healthy donors. A multiplex PCR was run with 60 Vbeta primers and 13 Jbeta primers. TCRdb's copy holds only in-frame clones and misses some; the assay was immunoSEQ multiplex PCR. The profile covers some 160,000 clones, with roughly four fifths appearing a single time and about 1.4% taken by the ten largest. Concerning this clone itself: Its antigen is not identified.

Study observations and caveats: Rare sequences made up most TCRs, while some public TCRs were found in many donors.

The CDR3 runs to 15 residues. Germline-derived CDR1 and CDR2 are SGHRS and YFSETQ. The trim removed 4 bases at V and 7 bases at J, leaving 7 bases unmatched. The origin of this receptor is a man between 40 and 49 years old in good health and CMV-seronegative. This chain links TRBV5-1 with TRBJ1-6; 8 bases align to TRBD1. Sequences were obtained from PBMCs. In DNA, the CDR3 is TGCGCCAGCAGCCAGGGACAGGCCGACAATTCACCCCTCCACTTT. Translation: CASSQGQADNSPLHF.